This T cell receptor (beta chain) was recorded in a study of molecular identifiers for immune sequencing clone quantification. General observations from the study: Among about a million naive cells, as was reported, spiked Jurkat TCR RNA from one cell was detectable.

With 10%, 30% or 50% of RNA, roughly 17,000 to 1,000,000 naive CD8 T cells were sequenced. Germline loops: CDR1 SEHNR, CDR2 FQNEAQ (reference sequence). V dropped 1 base and J dropped 5 bases, with 26 bases sitting between them. This CDR3 has 19 amino acids. TCRdb re-called the PCR reads with MiXCR, one entry per CDR3 protein. The table shows approximately 590,000 distinct CDR3 sequences, with 25% occurring only once. This clonotype came up many times. Its antigen is not identified. The sequencing sample was made of naive CD8+ T cells from blood, with Jurkat cell RNA spiked in. Noted subset: FACS-sorted CD8+CD4-CCR7+CD45RA+ naive T cells. This chain joins TRBV7-9 and TRBJ2-5; D is possibly TRBD1 or TRBD2 (5 bases each). The receptor's source is a human donor in good health. Some libraries in this study had Jurkat cell RNA spiked in. The CDR3 loop is CASSLVPWARDEGLETQYF. The CDR3 region has the DNA TGTGCCAGCAGCTTAGTCCCTTGGGCCCGGGACGAAGGGCTGGAGACCCAGTACTTC.